What follows is one T cell receptor beta chain and its context. Time point defined: persistent/refractory GD, antithyroid drugs over 5 years with positive TRAb. Preparation of the TCR library used RNA extracted from PBMCs. The patient group derived from an endocrinology department in Xi'an, China. This sample is part of a study of regulatory T cells in long-lasting Graves disease. Germline values: CDR1 KGHDR, CDR2 SFDVKD. The CDR3 covers 15 residues. Unmatched junction bases numbered 8, after V lost 6 bases and J lost 4 bases. According to the study, TCR beta libraries were built with iRepertoire HTBI primers and CDR3-region Arm-PCR. MiXCR was run by TCRdb on the multiplex PCR reads, yielding one entry per CDR3 protein. The sample consists of 700,000 or so distinct CDR3 sequences, 30% of them appearing once.

The specimen was peripheral blood mononuclear cells (PBMCs), collected when the disease was refractory, from a patient treated with antithyroid drugs. This sequence joins TRBV24-1 and TRBJ1-2, with TRBD1 matching 9 bases. The TCR comes from a female donor with Graves disease. DNA of the CDR3: TGTGCCACCAGTCAGAGGACAGGGGACTTCTATGGCTACACCTTC. Translated: CATSQRTGDFYGYTF.